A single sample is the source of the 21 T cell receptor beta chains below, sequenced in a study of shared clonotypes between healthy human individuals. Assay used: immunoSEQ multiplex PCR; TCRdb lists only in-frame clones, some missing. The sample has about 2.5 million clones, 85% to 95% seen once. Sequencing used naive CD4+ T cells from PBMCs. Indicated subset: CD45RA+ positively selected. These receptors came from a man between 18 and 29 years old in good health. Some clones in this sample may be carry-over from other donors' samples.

The chain's CDR3 is CASVDYAETQYF. CDR3 in DNA: TGTGCCAGCGTGGACTATGCAGAGACCCAGTACTTC. The chain employs TRBV25-1 and TRBJ2-5; D perhaps matches TRBD2 (6 bases). V lost 8 bases and J lost 4, with 11 bases in between. From germline, CDR1 is MGHDK and CDR2 SYGVNS. This CDR3 is 12 amino acids long.

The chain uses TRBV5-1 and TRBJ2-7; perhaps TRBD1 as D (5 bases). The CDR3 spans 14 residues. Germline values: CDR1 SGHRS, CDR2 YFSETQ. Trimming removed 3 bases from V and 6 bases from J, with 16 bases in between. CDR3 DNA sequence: TGCGCCAGCAGCTCGTCGGACCACCAGGGCGAGCAGTACTTC. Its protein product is CASSSSDHQGEQYF.

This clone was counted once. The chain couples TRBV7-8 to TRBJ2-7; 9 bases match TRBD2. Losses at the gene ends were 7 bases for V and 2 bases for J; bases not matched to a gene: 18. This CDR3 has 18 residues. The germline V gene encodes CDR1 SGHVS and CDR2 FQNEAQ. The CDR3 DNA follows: TGTGCCAGCACCCAACTAGCGGGTTATACCTCGATACCCTACGAGCAGTACTTC. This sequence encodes CASTQLAGYTSIPYEQYF.

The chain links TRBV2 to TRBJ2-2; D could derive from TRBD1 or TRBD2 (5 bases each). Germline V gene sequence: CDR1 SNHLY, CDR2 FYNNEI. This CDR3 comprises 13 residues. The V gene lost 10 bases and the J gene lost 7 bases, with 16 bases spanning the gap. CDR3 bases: TGTGCCACCCGGGGCGCGGTCGGCGGGGAGCTGTTTTTT. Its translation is CATRGAVGGELFF.

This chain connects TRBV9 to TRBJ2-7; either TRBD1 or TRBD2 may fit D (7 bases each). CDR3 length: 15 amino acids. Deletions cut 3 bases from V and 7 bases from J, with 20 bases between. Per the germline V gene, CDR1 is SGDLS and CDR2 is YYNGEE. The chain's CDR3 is CASSATAYRGGEQYF. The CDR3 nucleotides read TGTGCCAGCAGCGCTACCGCCTACAGGGGAGGGGAGCAGTACTTC.

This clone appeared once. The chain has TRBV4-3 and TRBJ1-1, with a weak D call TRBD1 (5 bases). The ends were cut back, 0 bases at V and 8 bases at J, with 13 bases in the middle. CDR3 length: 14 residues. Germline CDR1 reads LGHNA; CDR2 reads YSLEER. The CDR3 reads CASSQETDTPEAFF. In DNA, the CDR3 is TGCGCCAGCAGCCAAGAGACGGACACCCCCGAAGCTTTCTTT.

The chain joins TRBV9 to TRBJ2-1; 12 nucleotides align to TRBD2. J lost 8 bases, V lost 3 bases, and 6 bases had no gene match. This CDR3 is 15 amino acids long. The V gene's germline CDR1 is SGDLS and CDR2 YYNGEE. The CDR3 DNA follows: TGTGCCAGCAGCGCTCGACTAGCGGGAGATCATGAGCAGTTCTTC. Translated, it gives CASSARLAGDHEQFF. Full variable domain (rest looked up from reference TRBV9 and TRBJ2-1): DSGVTQTPKHLITATGQRVTLRCSPRSGDLSVYWYQQSLDQGLQFLIQYYNGEERAKGNILERFSAQQFPDLHSELNLSSLELGDSALYFCASSARLAGDHEQFFGPGTRLTVL.

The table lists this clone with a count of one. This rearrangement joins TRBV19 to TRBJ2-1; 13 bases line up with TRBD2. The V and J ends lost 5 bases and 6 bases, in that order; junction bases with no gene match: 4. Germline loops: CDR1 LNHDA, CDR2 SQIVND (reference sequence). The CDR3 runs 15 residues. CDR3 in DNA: TGTGCCAGTAGTTTAGGACTAGCGGGAGCCAATGAGCAGTTCTTC. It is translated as CASSLGLAGANEQFF.

Written as DNA, the CDR3 is TGTGCCAGCAGCTCACACCCGTCCAGAAACAATGAGCAGTTCTTC. Protein product: CASSSHPSRNNEQFF. The rearrangement uses TRBV9 and TRBJ2-1; D ambiguous. V was shortened by 4 bases and J by 5 bases, with 16 bases between the two germline ends. CDR1 is SGDLS and CDR2 is YYNGEE in the germline V gene. The CDR3 runs to 15 residues.

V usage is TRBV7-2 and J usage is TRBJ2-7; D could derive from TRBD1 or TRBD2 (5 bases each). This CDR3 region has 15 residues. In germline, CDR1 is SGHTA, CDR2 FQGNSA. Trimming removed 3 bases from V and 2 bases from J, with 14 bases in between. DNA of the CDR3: TGTGCCAGCAGCTTGGGACCCAGGGAAACCTACGAGCAGTACTTC. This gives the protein CASSLGPRETYEQYF.

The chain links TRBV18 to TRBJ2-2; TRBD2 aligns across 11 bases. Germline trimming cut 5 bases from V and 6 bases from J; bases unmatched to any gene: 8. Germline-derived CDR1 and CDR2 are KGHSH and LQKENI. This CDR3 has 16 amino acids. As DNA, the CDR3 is TGTGCCAGCTCAGCCGAACTAGCGGGAGTTTCCGGGGAGCTGTTTTTT. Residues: CASSAELAGVSGELFF.

CDR3 sequence (DNA): TGCGCCAGCACCGAGGGGCAGGGGGGCTATTACTCTGGAAACACCATATATTTT. Translating gives CASTEGQGGYYSGNTIYF. V and J are TRBV5-1 and TRBJ1-3, with 7 bases aligning to TRBD1. With V trimmed by 6 bases and J by 0 bases, 15 bases remained unmatched. This CDR3 spans 18 amino acids. Germline V gene lookup returns CDR1 SGHRS and CDR2 YFSETQ.

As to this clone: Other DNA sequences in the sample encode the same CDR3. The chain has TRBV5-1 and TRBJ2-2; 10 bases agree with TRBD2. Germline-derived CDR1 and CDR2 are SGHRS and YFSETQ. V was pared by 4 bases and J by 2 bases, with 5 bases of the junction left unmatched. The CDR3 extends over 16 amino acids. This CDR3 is CASSAGTSANTGELFF. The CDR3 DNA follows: TGCGCCAGCAGCGCGGGGACTAGCGCAAACACCGGGGAGCTGTTTTTT.

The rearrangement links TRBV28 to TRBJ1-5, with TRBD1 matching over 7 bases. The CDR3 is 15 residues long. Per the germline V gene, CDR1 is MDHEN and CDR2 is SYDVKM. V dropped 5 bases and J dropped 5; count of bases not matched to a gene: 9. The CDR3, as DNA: TGTGCCAGCAGTCTTGACAGGGCGTTCGATCAGCCCCAGCATTTT. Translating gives CASSLDRAFDQPQHF.

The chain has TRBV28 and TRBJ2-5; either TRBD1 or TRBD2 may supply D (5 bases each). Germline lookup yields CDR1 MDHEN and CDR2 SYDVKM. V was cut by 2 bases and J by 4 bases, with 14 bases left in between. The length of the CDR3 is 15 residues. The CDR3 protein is CASSLAAGTTETQYF. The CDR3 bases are TGTGCCAGCAGTTTAGCGGCAGGGACGACAGAGACCCAGTACTTC.

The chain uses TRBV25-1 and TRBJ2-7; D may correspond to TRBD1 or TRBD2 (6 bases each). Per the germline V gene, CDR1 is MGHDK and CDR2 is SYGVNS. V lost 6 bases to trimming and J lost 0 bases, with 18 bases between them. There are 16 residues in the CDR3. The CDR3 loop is CASSPLGGGSSYEQYF. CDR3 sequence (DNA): TGTGCCAGCAGCCCCCTAGGGGGAGGCAGCTCCTACGAGCAGTACTTC.

CDR3 nucleotide sequence: TGTGCCAGCAGCCGCGGACAGGGGCACACTGAAGCTTTCTTT. Its translation: CASSRGQGHTEAFF. The chain joins TRBV14 to TRBJ1-1; TRBD1 matches 9 bases. The germline V gene has CDR1 SGHDN and CDR2 FVKESK. V lost 4 bases to trimming and J lost 3 bases; unmatched junction nucleotides: 3. The CDR3 extends over 14 amino acids.

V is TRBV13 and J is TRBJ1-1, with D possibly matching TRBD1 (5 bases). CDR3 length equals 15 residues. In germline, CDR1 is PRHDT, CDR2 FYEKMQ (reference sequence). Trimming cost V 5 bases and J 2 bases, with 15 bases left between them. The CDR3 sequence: CASSGSTVFNTEAFF. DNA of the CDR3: TGTGCCAGCAGCGGGTCGACAGTGTTTAACACTGAAGCTTTCTTT.

CDR3 nucleotide sequence: TGTGCCAGCACGGGACTAGCGGGAGGCACAGATACGCAGTATTTT. Translated: CASTGLAGGTDTQYF. This chain connects TRBV6-1 to TRBJ2-3, with 14 nucleotides matching TRBD2. CDR1 is MNHNS and CDR2 is SASEGT in the germline V gene. Trimming cost V 7 bases and J 1 base; bases outside gene matches: 1. This CDR3 is built from 15 residues.

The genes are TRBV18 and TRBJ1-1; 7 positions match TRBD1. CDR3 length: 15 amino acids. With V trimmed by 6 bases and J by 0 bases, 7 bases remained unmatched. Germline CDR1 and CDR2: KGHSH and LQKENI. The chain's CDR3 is CASSLGQPMNTEAFF. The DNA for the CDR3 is TGTGCCAGCTCGCTGGGACAGCCCATGAACACTGAAGCTTTCTTT.

CDR3 sequence reads: CASSPTGKSSYEQYF. For the CDR3, the DNA is TGTGCCAGTAGTCCGACAGGGAAGAGCTCCTACGAGCAGTACTTC. The chain has TRBV19 and TRBJ2-7; 7 bases are a match to TRBD1. Trimming at V came to 5 bases and at J to 0 bases, leaving 7 bases not matched to a gene. The germline gives CDR1 LNHDA, CDR2 SQIVND (reference sequence). The CDR3 has 15 residues.